This section outlines one TCR beta chain sequence together with its context. Its antigen is currently not known. No much larger clone exists at a distance of one base, and base qualities are not known. Conventional CD4+ T cells were purified from blood as CD25-low CD127-high cells before genomic DNA extraction. Repertoire analyses used eight healthy control donors as the comparison group. Library preparation was by the immunoSEQ multiplex PCR assay. Genomic DNA from the sorted T-cell subsets was used to amplify rearranged TCR beta chain products, which were then sequenced. Regarding the original processing steps: Repertoire diversity of productive TCR beta rearrangements was quantified using Shannon entropy and Simpson indices. Clonal expansion was assessed using the summed frequency of the 100 most abundant productive TCR beta clonotypes among total reads. The TRB repertoires were scored with a self-reactivity index that is based on amino acid usage at CDR3beta positions 6 and 7. Two-way ANOVA was used for repertoire analyses, and Student t or Mann-Whitney tests were used for flow cytometric analyses. The immuneACCESS repertoire file appears here via TCRdb, limited to in-frame rearrangements. These files lack a portion of the clones; in checked studies, under half of the deficit traces to unresolved V genes, and the cause of the others is not known. V and J calls and clone size come straight from that table; D and trimming were deduced from the DNA. This sample is represented by roughly 28,000 clones; about 95% of them were singletons. The ten largest clones represent 0.15% to 0.2% of the sample.

V sheds 0 bases and J sheds 9 bases, leaving 9 bases between their ends. The germline V gene specifies MNHEY as CDR1 and SVGAGI as CDR2. The CDR3 starts with the cysteine, ends with the phenylalanine, and has 13 residues. Of the read, only the CDR3 DNA is kept; its 39 bases are in frame from base 1. These data originate in a study of regulatory and conventional T cells in RAG deficiency (dated by TCRdb to 2015 to 2018). For the wider study: The study used high-throughput TCR beta sequencing to compare repertoire diversity and composition of Treg, conventional CD4+ and CD8+ T cells between RAG-deficient patients and healthy controls.

Study-level results and caveats: Compared with controls, Omenn syndrome and CID/AS patients had 80 to 100-fold fewer unique TCR beta sequences in Treg cells, but only about 9.8-fold fewer in the other subsets. Sorted CD25-high CD127-low cells from Omenn syndrome patients may represent peripherally activated cells rather than bona fide Treg cells. Shorter CDR3 lengths were found in all patient T-cell subsets, and >85% Treg-Tconv repertoire overlap at nucleotide and amino acid level was observed in Omenn syndrome patients. Markedly lower Shannon entropy and higher Simpson indices were observed in RAG-deficient patients than in control T-cell subpopulations. For some subjects, some T-cell subset analyses were not performed.

These data were also filed under a second study, of regulatory T cells. The second investigation adds: The multiplex PCR used 52 forward TRBV primers and 13 reverse TRBJ primers, with assay-based and computational corrections for amplification bias. Repertoires from patients had restricted unique TRB V-J pairs and skewed V and J gene usage, with the strongest effect in regulatory T cells. The study compared T-cell receptor beta repertoires of sorted regulatory, conventional CD4+ and CD8+ T cells between CD3G-deficient patients and healthy controls. Ficoll density separation was used to isolate peripheral blood mononuclear cells. Within the immunoSEQ assay, multiplex PCR amplified rearranged TRB loci from genomic DNA. TRB amplicons were sequenced on an Illumina HiSeq platform. Custom algorithms error-filtered the raw sequences and aligned the raw sequences to reference gene sequences, after which the immunoSEQ online tools were used for analysis. Frequencies of productive and nonproductive TRB rearrangements were evaluated among both unique and total sequences. Groups were compared by t tests, Mann-Whitney tests or two-way ANOVA performed in Prism software.

The rearrangement joined TRBV6-5 to TRBJ2-1; the D region possibly corresponds to TRBD2 (6 bases align). The sample was CD25- CD4+ T cells sorted from blood. The source of this sequence is a human donor in good health. Read as DNA, the sequence is TGTGCCAGCAGTTACTCTAGCGGTTCTGAGCAGTTCTTC. Its translation reads: CASSYSSGSEQFF.